The 22 T cell receptor beta chains below all came from one sample that was sequenced in a study of T cell repertoires in cytomegalovirus infection. TCRdb re-called the reads through MiXCR, storing one row per CDR3 protein. Here the sample spans about 680,000 distinct CDR3 sequences, 20% to 25% being singletons. What was sequenced was CD8+ T cells from PBMCs. The receptors come from a human donor in good health (CMV status not recorded). Some clones in this sample may be carry-over from other donors' samples.

In its sample, this clonotype was seen many times. DNA for the CDR3: TGCGCCAGCAGCCCGACGGGGGAAAGGGTAACAGATACGCAGTATTTT. Its translation: CASSPTGERVTDTQYF. The V and J genes are TRBV4-1 and TRBJ2-3; D may be TRBD2 (6 bases). This CDR3 comprises 16 residues. From germline, CDR1 is MGHRA and CDR2 YSYEKL. V lost 4 bases and J lost 3, with 17 bases in between.

This clonotype was seen more than once but under ten times. V and J are TRBV29-1 and TRBJ2-3; 9 bases align to TRBD2. V lost 3 bases and J lost 0; bases outside the gene matches: 4. Germline lookup yields CDR1 SQVTM and CDR2 ANQGSEA. The CDR3 contains 15 residues. The CDR3, as DNA: TGCAGCGTTGACGGACTAGCGCCCAGCACAGATACGCAGTATTTT. Protein product: CSVDGLAPSTDTQYF.

This clonotype was detected ten times or more. V gene TRBV7-9 combines with J gene TRBJ2-7; a possible D gene is TRBD2 (5 bases). The CDR3 covers 13 residues. CDR1 and CDR2 from the germline V gene are SEHNR and FQNEAQ (reference sequence). The V end was cut by 5 bases, the J end by 3 bases, with 11 bases between. The CDR3 DNA follows: TGTGCCAGCAGCGGCGGGCTGAACTACGAGCAGTACTTC. Residues: CASSGGLNYEQYF. Combining the CDR3 with reference TRBV7-9 and TRBJ2-7 gives the whole variable domain DTGVSQNPRHKITKRGQNVTFRCDPISEHNRLYWYRQTLGQGPEFLTYFQNEAQLEKSRLLSDRFSAERPKGSFSTLEIQRTEQGDSAMYLCASSGGLNYEQYFGPGTRLTVT.

Concerning this clonotype itself: At one boundary the junction diverges from the germline segment, which might be a read error. The chain couples TRBV7-6 to TRBJ2-1, with TRBD2 matching over 15 bases. The CDR3 covers 17 residues. Per the germline V gene, CDR1 is SGHVS and CDR2 is FNYEAQ. CDR3 amino acids: CANSLVGLAGGYNEQFF. The DNA for the CDR3 is TGTGCCAACAGCTTAGTGGGACTAGCGGGGGGCTACAATGAGCAGTTCTTC.

This clonotype was seen only a few times. The chain recombines TRBV14 with TRBJ1-6; the D gene is possibly TRBD1 (6 bases). There are 16 residues in the CDR3. Deletions cut 4 bases from V and 5 bases from J, with 15 bases between. Germline V CDR1 and CDR2: SGHDN, FVKESK. The CDR3 DNA reads TGTGCCAGCAGCCTCCGACAGGCGCGGCATAATTCACCCCTCCACTTT. Encoded protein: CASSLRQARHNSPLHF.

The chain links TRBV12-3 or TRBV12-4 to TRBJ1-5; 8 bases fit TRBD1. The CDR3 is made up of 14 amino acids. V dropped 6 bases and J dropped 4; count of bases not matched to a gene: 5. The CDR3, as DNA: TGTGCCAGCAGGTACAGGGGGAAGAATCAGCCCCAGCATTTT. The encoded protein is CASRYRGKNQPQHF.

This chain connects TRBV5-1 to TRBJ2-7; 9 bases are shared with TRBD1. Germline V gives CDR1 SGHRS, CDR2 YFSETQ. The CDR3 spans 16 residues. The J segment lost 5 bases and the V segment lost 3 bases, leaving 12 bases of the junction unmatched. Written as DNA, the CDR3 is TGCGCCAGCAGCTCCCAAACCGGGACAGGGTTACACGAGCAGTACTTC. It codes for CASSSQTGTGLHEQYF.

This clonotype occurred a few times. The chain couples TRBV6-5 to TRBJ2-2; D is uncertain. CDR3 length equals 16 residues. Germline CDR1 is MNHEY and CDR2 is SVGAGI. The ends were cut back, 0 bases at V and 6 bases at J, with 14 bases in the middle. CDR3 region: CASSYSSQALAGELFF. Here the CDR3 DNA reads TGTGCCAGCAGTTACTCGAGTCAGGCCCTCGCCGGGGAGCTGTTTTTT.

This clonotype was seen only a few times. This chain connects TRBV6-2 or TRBV6-3 to TRBJ2-7, with TRBD1 matching 8 bases. Germline V gene sequence: CDR1 MNHEY, CDR2 SVGEGT. The CDR3 extends over 16 amino acids. Trimming at V came to 2 bases and at J to 2 bases, leaving 8 bases not matched to a gene. CDR3: CASSYAPDRDAYEQYV. In DNA, the CDR3 is TGTGCCAGCAGTTACGCCCCGGACAGGGATGCCTACGAGCAGTACGTC.

This clonotype was counted many times. The gene calls are TRBV12-3 or TRBV12-4 and TRBJ1-3; TRBD1 agrees at 9 bases. CDR3 length: 15 residues. V was pared by 3 bases and J by 3 bases, with 3 bases of the junction left unmatched. The CDR3 spells CASSFTGGFGNTIYF. The CDR3 DNA reads TGTGCCAGCAGTTTTACAGGGGGCTTTGGAAACACCATATATTTT.

V and J are TRBV13 and TRBJ1-1, with D possibly being TRBD1 (5 bases). CDR1 and CDR2 (germline): PRHDT, FYEKMQ (reference sequence). The germline V and J ends were trimmed by 1 base and 6 bases, with 9 bases remaining between them. The CDR3 is made up of 13 amino acids. The CDR3 DNA follows: TGTGCCAGCAGCTTAGCAGGACAAGCTGAAGCTTTCTTT. Its protein product is CASSLAGQAEAFF. Variable domain in full (rest from reference TRBV13 and TRBJ1-1): AAGVIQSPRHLIKEKRETATLKCYPIPRHDTVYWYQQGPGQDPQFLISFYEKMQSDKGSIPDRFSAQQFSDYHSELNMSSLELGDSALYFCASSLAGQAEAFFGQGTRLTVV.

This clonotype has just a few counts. V and J are TRBV6-1 and TRBJ1-2; TRBD1 might be the D (6 bases). The CDR3 is 16 amino acids. Germline CDR1 and CDR2: MNHNS and SASEGT. Deletions cut 6 bases from V and 0 bases from J, with 17 bases between. The CDR3 nucleotides read TGTGCCAGCAGCAACGGGGGCAGGGGCGCTAACTATGGCTACACCTTC. Its translation: CASSNGGRGANYGYTF.

This clonotype occurred many times. This chain uses TRBV7-2 with TRBJ2-1; D is possibly TRBD1 (6 bases). V was clipped by 4 bases and J by 3 bases, with 13 bases between them. Germline loops: CDR1 SGHTA, CDR2 FQGNSA. The CDR3 runs to 15 residues. The CDR3 spells CASSSTRGGYNEQFF. The CDR3 DNA reads as TGTGCCAGCAGCTCCACACGAGGGGGCTACAATGAGCAGTTCTTC.

The chain joins TRBV6-2 or TRBV6-3 to TRBJ2-1, with TRBD1 matching over 7 bases. The CDR3 is 16 residues long. With 4 bases clipped from V and 12 bases from J, the junction kept 18 bases outside the gene matches. Germline CDR1 MNHEY, CDR2 SVGEGT. The CDR3 spells CASSWEAGTVMIGQFF. For the CDR3, the DNA is TGTGCCAGCAGTTGGGAAGCCGGGACAGTAATGATTGGGCAGTTCTTC.

Many counts were recorded for this clonotype. The J gene is TRBJ2-7, the V gene TRBV12-5; tentatively, D is TRBD2 (5 bases). This CDR3 is built from 12 residues. V was clipped by 2 bases and J by 5 bases, with 7 bases between them. Per germline, CDR1 LGHNT and CDR2 FRNRAP. The CDR3 reads CASGLTGNEQYF. In nucleotides, the CDR3 is TGTGCTAGTGGTTTGACGGGGAACGAGCAGTACTTC.

V is TRBV20-1 and J is TRBJ1-1, with 7 bases fitting TRBD1. This CDR3 is 15 amino acids long. With V trimmed by 8 bases and J by 5 bases, 17 bases remained unmatched. CDR1 is DFQATT, CDR2 SNEGSKA, per germline (reference sequence). The CDR3, as DNA: TGCAGTTCTAAACATCAGGGGGGCGTATATACTGAAGCTTTCTTT. Protein sequence: CSSKHQGGVYTEAFF.

The table lists this clonotype with a few counts. The chain couples TRBV28 to TRBJ1-2, with TRBD1 identical over 8 bases. CDR1 is MDHEN, CDR2 SYDVKM, per germline. The V segment lost 3 bases and the J segment 8 bases; nucleotides outside the gene matches: 11. The CDR3 is 15 amino acids. The CDR3 loop is CASSFAGTGHPGYTF. CDR3 coding DNA: TGTGCCAGCAGTTTTGCAGGGACAGGCCATCCGGGCTACACCTTC.

Note on this clonotype: This could be a read error, since a much larger clone is one nucleotide away. Likely a read error: the CDR3 ends without its conserved phenylalanine or tryptophan. The chain recombines TRBV7-9 with TRBJ2-7; D is perhaps TRBD1 or TRBD2 (5 bases each). CDR1 SEHNR and CDR2 FQNEAQ come from the germline V gene (reference sequence). The CDR3 totals 13 residues. The V and J ends lost 5 bases and 3 bases respectively, with 11 bases between them. The CDR3 coding sequence is TGTGCCAGCAGCCCCGGGGACGGCTACGAGCAGTACGCC. This gives the protein CASSPGDGYEQYA.

This clonotype was seen more than once but under ten times. The chain joins TRBV4-1 to TRBJ2-3; no reliable D call. The CDR3 contains 15 residues. Germline CDR1 reads MGHRA; CDR2 reads YSYEKL. V was trimmed by 8 bases and J by 6 bases, leaving 21 bases between them. CDR3 amino acids: CASQPGYVPEDTQYF. CDR3 coding DNA: TGCGCCAGCCAGCCTGGGTATGTCCCCGAGGATACGCAGTATTTT.

The chain uses TRBV15 and TRBJ2-7; D may be TRBD1 (6 bases). This CDR3 contains 14 residues. Trimming cost V 5 bases and J 3 bases, with 14 bases left between them. Germline lookup yields CDR1 LNHNV and CDR2 YYDKDF (reference sequence). For the CDR3, the DNA is TGTGCCACCAGCGAACAGGGAAAGGGCTACGAGCAGTACTTC. Encoded protein: CATSEQGKGYEQYF.

With respect to this clonotype: One end of the junction varies from germline; a read error may be responsible. This chain joins TRBV10-2 and TRBJ1-6; D not resolved. The CDR3 is 13 amino acids. Germline-derived CDR1 and CDR2 are WSHSY and SAAADI. The CDR3, as DNA: TGCGCCAGTCGGGAAGGGAGGCAATCACCCATCCACTTT. Protein: CASREGRQSPIHF.

The chain has TRBV7-9 and TRBJ1-4; D unresolved. Per germline, CDR1 SEHNR and CDR2 FQNEAQ (reference sequence). The V gene lost 1 base and the J gene lost 0 bases, with 15 bases spanning the gap. This CDR3 contains 18 residues. The CDR3 reads CASSLVARPVSTNEKLFF. CDR3 DNA sequence: TGTGCCAGCAGCTTAGTAGCCCGGCCGGTTTCAACTAATGAAAAACTGTTTTTT. Based on the CDR3 plus reference TRBV7-9 and TRBJ1-4, the full variable domain is DTGVSQNPRHKITKRGQNVTFRCDPISEHNRLYWYRQTLGQGPEFLTYFQNEAQLEKSRLLSDRFSAERPKGSFSTLEIQRTEQGDSAMYLCASSLVARPVSTNEKLFFGSGTQLSVL.